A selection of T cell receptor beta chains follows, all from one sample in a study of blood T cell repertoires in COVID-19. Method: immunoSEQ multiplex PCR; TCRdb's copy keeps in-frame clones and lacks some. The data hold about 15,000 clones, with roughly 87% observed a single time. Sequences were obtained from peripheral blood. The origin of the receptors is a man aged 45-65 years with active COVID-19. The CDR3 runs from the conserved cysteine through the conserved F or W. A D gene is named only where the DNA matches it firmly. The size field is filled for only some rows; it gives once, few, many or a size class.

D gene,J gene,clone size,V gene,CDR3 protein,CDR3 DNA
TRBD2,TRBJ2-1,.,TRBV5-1,CASSFGGDNEQFF,TGCGCCAGCAGCTTCGGGGGGGACAATGAGCAGTTCTTC
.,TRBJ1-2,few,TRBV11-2,CASSRDNYGYTF,TGTGCCAGCAGTCGAGATAACTATGGCTACACCTTC
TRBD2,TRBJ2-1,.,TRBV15,CATSRVLDGEGGNEQFF,TGTGCCACCAGCAGAGTACTGGACGGGGAGGGTGGCAATGAGCAGTTCTTC
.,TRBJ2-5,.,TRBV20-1,CSAGRKETQYF,TGCAGTGCGGGCAGAAAAGAGACCCAGTACTTC
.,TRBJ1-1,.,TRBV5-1,CASSLGTMNTEAFF,TGCGCCAGCAGCTTGGGGACAATGAACACTGAAGCTTTCTTT
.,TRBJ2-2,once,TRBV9,CASSVGQTNTGELFF,TGTGCCAGCAGCGTAGGACAGACGAACACCGGGGAGCTGTTTTTT
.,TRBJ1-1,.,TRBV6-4,CASSAAPGNTEAFF,TGTGCCAGCAGTGCCGCTCCAGGGAACACTGAAGCTTTCTTT
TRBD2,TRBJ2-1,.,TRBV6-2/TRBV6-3,CASSRGTSGSWVGYNEQFF,TGTGCCAGCAGTAGGGGAACTAGCGGGAGTTGGGTGGGGTACAATGAGCAGTTCTTC
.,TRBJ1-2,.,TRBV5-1,CASSLAPGRDYGYTF,TGCGCCAGCAGCTTGGCTCCAGGGAGGGACTATGGCTACACCTTC
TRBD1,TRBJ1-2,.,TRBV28,CASWDSRGGGYTF,TGTGCCAGCTGGGACAGCCGCGGCGGTGGCTACACCTTC
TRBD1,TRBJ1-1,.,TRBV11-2,CASSQGAADTEAFF,TGTGCCAGCAGCCAGGGGGCGGCGGACACTGAAGCTTTCTTT
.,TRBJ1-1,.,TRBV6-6,CASSYPEYGTEAFF,TGTGCCAGCAGTTACCCGGAGTACGGGACTGAAGCTTTCTTT
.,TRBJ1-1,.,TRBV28,CASIRQGNTEAFF,TGTGCCAGCATTAGGCAGGGGAACACTGAAGCTTTCTTT
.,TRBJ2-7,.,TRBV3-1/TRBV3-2,CASSQAVSYEQYF,TGTGCCAGCAGCCAAGCTGTATCCTACGAGCAGTACTTC
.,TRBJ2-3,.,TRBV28,CASRGGGSGADTQYF,TGTGCCAGCCGAGGGGGAGGGTCCGGGGCGGATACGCAGTATTTT
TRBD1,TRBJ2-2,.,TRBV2,CASSPRQGPGELFF,TGTGCCAGCAGCCCTAGACAGGGCCCCGGGGAGCTGTTTTTT
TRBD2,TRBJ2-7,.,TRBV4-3,CASSQRLAESYEQYF,TGCGCCAGCAGCCAGAGACTAGCGGAATCGTACGAGCAGTACTTC
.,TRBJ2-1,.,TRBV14,CASSQGTWTYNEQFF,TGTGCCAGCAGCCAGGGGACATGGACCTACAATGAGCAGTTCTTC
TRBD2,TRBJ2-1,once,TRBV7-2,CASSEGLAREQFF,TGTGCCAGCAGCGAGGGACTAGCGCGTGAGCAGTTCTTC
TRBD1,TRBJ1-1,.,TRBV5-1,CASSPPGQGNTEAFF,TGCGCCAGCAGCCCACCGGGACAGGGGAACACTGAAGCTTTCTTT
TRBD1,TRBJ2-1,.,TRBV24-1,CATSDPPGTGNPYEQFF,TGTGCCACCAGTGACCCCCCCGGGACAGGGAATCCGTATGAGCAGTTCTTC
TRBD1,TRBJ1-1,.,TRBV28,CASSLSWGQGAGNTEAFF,TGTGCCAGCAGTTTAAGTTGGGGACAGGGGGCAGGAAACACTGAAGCTTTCTTT
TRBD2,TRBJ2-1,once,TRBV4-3,CASSQETRTSGLSYNEQFF,TGCGCCAGCAGCCAAGAAACCAGGACTAGCGGTCTCTCCTACAATGAGCAGTTCTTC
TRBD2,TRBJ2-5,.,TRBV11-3,CASKPRGTSIQETQYF,TGTGCCAGCAAGCCGCGAGGGACTAGCATTCAAGAGACCCAGTACTTC
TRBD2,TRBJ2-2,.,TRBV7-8,CASPAGDMRELFF,TGTGCCAGCCCAGCGGGAGATATGCGAGAGCTGTTTTTT
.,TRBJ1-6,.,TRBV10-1,CASSERQGSSPLHF,TGCGCCAGCAGTGAGAGGCAGGGGAGTTCACCCCTCCACTTT
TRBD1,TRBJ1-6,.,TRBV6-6,CASSTGTDNSPLHF,TGTGCCAGCAGTACCGGGACAGATAATTCACCCCTCCACTTT
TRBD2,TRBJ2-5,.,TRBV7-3,CASSLTGTSKTQYF,TGTGCCAGCAGCTTAACCGGGACTAGCAAGACCCAGTACTTC
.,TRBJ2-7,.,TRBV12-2,CASRLTGGPSEQYF,TGTGCAAGTCGCTTAACAGGGGGCCCTTCCGAGCAGTACTTC
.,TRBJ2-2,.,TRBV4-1,CASSLTPGLGTGELFF,TGCGCCAGCAGCCTTACGCCGGGACTTGGGACCGGGGAGCTGTTTTTT
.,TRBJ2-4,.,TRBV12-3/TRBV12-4,CASSLDRSNIQYF,TGTGCCAGCAGTCTGGACAGAAGCAACATTCAGTACTTC
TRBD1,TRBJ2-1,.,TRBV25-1,CASGGTGYNEQFF,TGTGCCAGCGGTGGGACAGGATACAATGAGCAGTTCTTC
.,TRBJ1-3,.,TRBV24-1,CATSGGSSGNTIYF,TGTGCCACCAGCGGCGGGAGTTCTGGAAACACCATATATTTT
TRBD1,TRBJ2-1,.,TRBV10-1,CATPGTGGSGSTYNEQFF,TGCGCCACCCCCGGGACAGGGGGTAGCGGGAGTACTTACAATGAGCAGTTCTTC
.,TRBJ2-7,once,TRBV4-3,CASSQDPRDEQYF,TGCGCCAGCAGCCAAGATCCCAGGGACGAGCAGTACTTC
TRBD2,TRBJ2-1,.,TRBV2,CASSYRTSGSTYNEQFF,TGTGCCAGCAGCTATCGGACTAGCGGGTCTACTTACAATGAGCAGTTCTTC
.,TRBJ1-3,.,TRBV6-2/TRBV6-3,CASSYGGGSGNTIYF,TGTGCCAGCAGTTACGGCGGAGGCTCTGGAAACACCATATATTTT
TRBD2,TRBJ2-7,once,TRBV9,CASSEGASGRARTYEQYF,TGTGCCAGCAGCGAGGGGGCTAGCGGGAGGGCCAGGACCTACGAGCAGTACTTC
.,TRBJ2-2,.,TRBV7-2,CASNPHGGTTGELFF,TGTGCCAGCAACCCCCACGGGGGTACCACCGGGGAGCTGTTTTTT
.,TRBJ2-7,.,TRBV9,CASSKSWRYYEQYF,TGTGCCAGCAGCAAAAGTTGGCGGTACTACGAGCAGTACTTC
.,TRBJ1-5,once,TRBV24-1,CATQEGGALGNQPQHF,TGTGCCACTCAGGAGGGGGGGGCGCTTGGCAATCAGCCCCAGCATTTT
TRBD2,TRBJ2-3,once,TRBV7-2,CASSDGLAATDTQYF,TGTGCCAGCAGCGACGGCCTAGCGGCTACAGATACGCAGTATTTT
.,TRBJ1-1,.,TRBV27,CASSLLTENTEAFF,TGTGCCAGCAGTTTACTGACAGAGAACACTGAAGCTTTCTTT